These 3 T cell receptor beta chains came from one sample sequenced in a study of blood T cell repertoires in COVID-19. Libraries were prepared by immunoSEQ multiplex PCR; TCRdb keeps only in-frame clonotypes and omits some of them. The sample includes about 260,000 clones, 75% to 90% of them seen just once. Sequencing was carried out using peripheral blood. The receptors originated from a woman aged 45 to 65 who had recovered from COVID-19.

The CDR3 spells CASSIEGGRNTEAFF. DNA for the CDR3: TGTGCCAGTAGTATAGAAGGGGGAAGGAACACTGAAGCTTTCTTT. The V and J genes are TRBV19 and TRBJ1-1; TRBD1 is a possible D gene (6 bases). Trimming removed 0 bases from V and 1 base from J, with 9 bases in between. The CDR3 contains 15 residues. The germline V gene has CDR1 LNHDA and CDR2 SQIVND (reference sequence).

The rearrangement links TRBV10-3 to TRBJ1-1, with D uncertain. The germline V gene encodes CDR1 ENHRY and CDR2 SYGVKD. The CDR3 covers 13 residues. V gave up 1 base and J gave up 9 bases, with 12 bases separating them. DNA of the CDR3: TGTGCCATCAGTGAGTACGTACAGAAGAAAGCTTTCTTT. Its translation: CAISEYVQKKAFF.

The V and J genes are TRBV6-6 and TRBJ2-7; TRBD2 is a possible D gene (6 bases). Germline values: CDR1 MNHNY, CDR2 SVGAGI (reference sequence). V lost 6 bases and J lost 5, with 14 bases in between. The CDR3 runs 13 residues. The CDR3 DNA sequence: TGTGCCAGCAGGACCGTCGGAGGGGACGAGCAGTACTTC. It encodes CASRTVGGDEQYF.